The source of this T cell receptor beta chain is a study of blood T cell repertoires in COVID-19. Across the study: Samples taken during acute and convalescent COVID-19 were collected in the United States, Italy and Spain.

Under the authors' procedure: Counts of nucleated cells, estimated from reference gene primer amplification, were obtained. Generated by immunoSEQ multiplex PCR, the TCRdb table keeps only in-frame clones and is missing some. Clonal size and the V and J genes are those of that table, whereas D and trimming came from the DNA. In the table there are 250,000 to 350,000 clones, just under 90% of which are singletons. Seattle researchers signed up patients amid active infection and tracked them longitudinally. The V gene end was trimmed by 4 bases and the J gene end by 4 bases; junction bases not matched to a gene: 6. Germline V gene sequence: CDR1 MNHEY, CDR2 SMNVEV (reference sequence). This CDR3 is 14 amino acids long.

V gene TRBV27 combines with J gene TRBJ1-2; 7 bases agree with TRBD1. The sequenced sample was peripheral blood. The receptor was derived from a woman aged 45-60 years with COVID-19, enrolled during active disease. CDR3 region: CASSSRDSSYGYTF. Here the CDR3 DNA reads TGTGCCAGCAGTTCACGGGACAGCAGCTATGGCTACACCTTC.